A single sample is the source of the 4 T cell receptor beta chains below, sequenced in a study of cytomegalovirus exposure and HLA in healthy donors. PCR amplification relied on 60 Vbeta primers (plus 13 Jbeta primers). Profiled with immunoSEQ multiplex PCR; TCRdb holds only in-frame clones, not every one. This sample has approximately 140,000 clones, with 55% to 75% found just once. The sample was PBMCs. Receptor source: a human donor in good health.

This sequence joins TRBV7-3 and TRBJ2-3; 7 bases fit TRBD1. This CDR3 is 15 amino acids long. Germline CDR1 is SGHTA and CDR2 is FQGTGA. J gave up 2 bases and V 2 bases, and 4 bases lay outside the gene matches. The CDR3 reads CASSLGDRLTDTQYF. CDR3 bases: TGTGCCAGCAGCTTAGGGGACAGACTCACAGATACGCAGTATTTT.

The rearrangement joins TRBV27 to TRBJ1-3, with TRBD1 matching 10 bases. Trimming cost V 5 bases and J 0 bases; bases outside gene matches: 7. Per germline, CDR1 MNHEY and CDR2 SMNVEV (reference sequence). The CDR3 has 17 residues. For the CDR3, the DNA is TGTGCCAGCAGTCCGGGACAGGGGATCTTCTCTGGAAACACCATATATTTT. This gives the protein CASSPGQGIFSGNTIYF.

This chain's CDR3 is CASRPTPGPNEKLFF. DNA for the CDR3: TGTGCCAGCAGGCCCACCCCTGGGCCCAATGAAAAACTGTTTTTT. This rearrangement joins TRBV27 to TRBJ1-4; D is unclear. Germline V gene sequence: CDR1 MNHEY, CDR2 SMNVEV (reference sequence). V was trimmed by 6 bases and J by 5 bases, leaving 16 bases between them. This CDR3 comprises 15 residues.

This clone was recorded only once. V gene TRBV19 combines with J gene TRBJ1-6; D unresolved. This CDR3 has 15 residues. The V and J ends lost 1 base and 9 bases respectively, with 13 bases between them. Germline CDR1 is LNHDA and CDR2 is SQIVND (reference sequence). The CDR3: CASSIVGIRVSPLHF. The CDR3 coding sequence is TGTGCCAGTAGTATAGTGGGCATAAGAGTTTCACCCCTCCACTTT.